The 8 T cell receptor beta chains below all came from one sample that was sequenced in a study of blood T cell repertoires in COVID-19. Produced via immunoSEQ multiplex PCR; TCRdb's table is partial and in-frame only. The profile shows some 350,000 clones, 90% of them singletons. Sequences were obtained from peripheral blood. The receptors originated from a man aged 18 to 30 with active or convalescent COVID-19.

CDR3 DNA sequence: TGTGCCACCATCCAAGGGACAGGGAACATTCAGTACTTC. It yields the protein CATIQGTGNIQYF. The rearrangement joins TRBV2 to TRBJ2-4; TRBD1 aligns across 9 bases. J gave up 7 bases and V 10 bases, and 8 bases lay outside the gene matches. Germline V gene lookup returns CDR1 SNHLY and CDR2 FYNNEI. The CDR3 is made up of 13 amino acids.

V and J are TRBV7-2 and TRBJ1-5, with 8 bases that match TRBD1. The CDR3 covers 15 residues. Losses at the gene ends were 3 bases for V and 1 base for J; bases not matched to a gene: 2. Germline V CDR1 and CDR2: SGHTA, FQGNSA. This chain's CDR3 is CASSFRTGSNQPQHF. The CDR3 DNA reads TGTGCCAGCAGCTTTCGGACAGGGAGCAATCAGCCCCAGCATTTT.

The genes are TRBV28 and TRBJ1-1; 9 bases are shared with TRBD1. Per germline, CDR1 MDHEN and CDR2 SYDVKM. The J segment lost 0 bases and the V segment lost 6 bases, leaving 5 bases of the junction unmatched. The CDR3 sequence is 15 residues long. CDR3 nucleotides: TGTGCCAGCAGGACCGGGACAGGGTTGAACACTGAAGCTTTCTTT. Translated: CASRTGTGLNTEAFF.

This clone came up many times. CDR3 bases: TGTGCCAGCAGCTTAGAAGGGGGACCTCACTACGAGCAGTACTTC. Translating it yields CASSLEGGPHYEQYF. The chain couples TRBV11-3 to TRBJ2-7; maybe TRBD1 (6 bases). This CDR3 contains 15 residues. V was cut by 0 bases and J by 3 bases, with 12 bases left in between. Germline CDR1 SGHNT, CDR2 YENEEA.

The CDR3 reads CASSIDHTGGQETQYF. DNA of the CDR3: TGTGCCAGTAGTATAGATCATACAGGGGGCCAAGAGACCCAGTACTTC. This chain uses TRBV19 with TRBJ2-5, with 8 bases lining up with TRBD1. V trimming: 0 bases; J trimming: 1 base; junction bases outside the gene matches: 4. CDR1 and CDR2 (germline): LNHDA, SQIVND (reference sequence). This CDR3 is built from 16 residues.

The chain joins TRBV6-5 to TRBJ2-1; D is perhaps TRBD2 (7 bases). The CDR3 runs to 14 residues. V was pared by 5 bases and J by 5 bases, with 13 bases between. Germline V gene lookup returns CDR1 MNHEY and CDR2 SVGAGI. The CDR3 DNA follows: TGTGCCAGCAGTCTCCGGGGGGCGGACAATGAGCAGTTCTTC. Translated, it gives CASSLRGADNEQFF.

CDR3 bases: TGTGCCAGCAGTGATTTTGGGACAGGGGAGAGGGGCTACACCTTC. Translation gives CASSDFGTGERGYTF. The chain is built from TRBV25-1 and TRBJ1-2; 10 bases are shared with TRBD1. The CDR3 is made up of 15 amino acids. Trimming removed 3 bases from V and 8 bases from J; junction bases left unmatched: 9. The germline V gene has CDR1 MGHDK and CDR2 SYGVNS.

This clone was seen just once. The chain employs TRBV19 and TRBJ1-1; TRBD1 is a possible D gene (6 bases). The CDR3 totals 15 residues. Germline V gives CDR1 LNHDA, CDR2 SQIVND (reference sequence). With 1 base removed from V and 4 bases from J, the gap between germline ends came to 13 bases. CDR3 residues: CASSIVSGVGTEAFF. The CDR3 region has the DNA TGTGCCAGTAGTATAGTCTCAGGGGTAGGCACTGAAGCTTTCTTT.